A selection of T cell receptor beta chains follows, all from one sample in a study of beta chain features in type 1 diabetes. TCRdb keeps only in-frame clones here, not all; method: immunoSEQ multiplex PCR. The sample lists approximately 40,000 clones, 50% occurring once. Sequencing used stem cell memory CD4+ T cells from blood. The receptors come from a young woman in good health. The CDR3 runs from the conserved cysteine through the conserved F or W. D genes are given only for firm matches. Clone size, where shown, is once, few, many, or a class for clones that have expanded.

d_call	v_call	j_call	clone_size	cdr3_nt	cdr3_aa
TRBD2	TRBV4-1	TRBJ2-4	few	TGCGCCAGCAGCCGGGGACTAGAAAACATTCAGTACTTC	CASSRGLENIQYF
TRBD2	TRBV27	TRBJ2-1	once	TGTGCCAGCAGTTCCCGGACTAGCGGGAGGGGGCATGAGCAGTTCTTC	CASSSRTSGRGHEQFF
NA	TRBV5-4	TRBJ1-5	NA	TGTGCCAGCAGCTTGGCTGGGGGGAATCAGCCCCAGCATTTT	CASSLAGGNQPQHF
TRBD1	TRBV28	TRBJ2-7	NA	TGTGCCAGCAGAACCCCGGGACAGGGGGACGAGCAGTACTTC	CASRTPGQGDEQYF
TRBD2	TRBV19	TRBJ2-5	NA	TGTGCCAGTAGTCAACTAGCGGTGGGCCAAGAGACCCAGTACTTC	CASSQLAVGQETQYF
TRBD1	TRBV29-1	TRBJ2-7	few	TGCAGCGTTGCGCGACAGGGGACCTACGAGCAGTACTTC	CSVARQGTYEQYF
TRBD2	TRBV5-1	TRBJ2-7	once	TGCGCCAGCAGCTCCCGGACTAGCGGGACCCGCTACGAGCAGTACTTC	CASSSRTSGTRYEQYF
NA	TRBV30	TRBJ1-5	NA	TGTGCCTGGAGGGCGGATAGCAATCAGCCCCAGCATTTT	CAWRADSNQPQHF
TRBD2	TRBV7-2	TRBJ2-7	few	TGTGCCAGCAGCCAGGCGGGAGGGCCGCGGGAGCAGTACTTC	CASSQAGGPREQYF
TRBD1	TRBV28	TRBJ2-1	NA	TGTGCCAGCAGTAAATACAGGGGGCAAGGGCAGTTCTTC	CASSKYRGQGQFF
NA	TRBV25-1	TRBJ2-7	once	TGTGCCAGCAGTGAATTCTTTACCTACGAGCAGTACTTC	CASSEFFTYEQYF
NA	TRBV4-3	TRBJ2-1	NA	TGCGCCAGCAGCCAAGAAGCCCCCGGAGCCGTTAACAATGAGCAGTTCTTC	CASSQEAPGAVNNEQFF
TRBD2	TRBV28	TRBJ2-2	few	TGTGCCAGCAGTTTGAGCGGGAGCAACACCGGGGAGCTGTTTTTT	CASSLSGSNTGELFF
NA	TRBV5-1	TRBJ2-1	NA	TGCGCCAGCAGCTTGACGGGTCCTTACAATGAGCAGCTCTTC	CASSLTGPYNEQLF
NA	TRBV5-1	TRBJ2-3	once	TGCGCCAGCATGTGGAGTAGCGGAAGCACAGATACGCAGTATTTT	CASMWSSGSTDTQYF
NA	TRBV30	TRBJ2-7	few	TGTGCCTGGAGAGTCTGGCCAAGCTACGAGCAGTACTTC	CAWRVWPSYEQYF
TRBD2	TRBV2	TRBJ2-7	NA	TGTGCCAGCGGTTGGCAGACTAGCGGGAGTGTTTTTTACGAGCAGTACTTC	CASGWQTSGSVFYEQYF
NA	TRBV7-2	TRBJ2-1	NA	TGTGCCAGCAGCCCCCCTCTGGCCGAGCAGTTCTTC	CASSPPLAEQFF
TRBD2	TRBV7-2	TRBJ2-1	NA	TGTGCCAGCAGCTCCGGGACTAGTGAGTTCAATGAGCAGTTCTTC	CASSSGTSEFNEQFF
NA	TRBV4-2	TRBJ2-7	few	TGTGCCAGCAGCCAAGGCGAGGGAGAACCCTACGAGCAGTACTTC	CASSQGEGEPYEQYF
TRBD1	TRBV7-3	TRBJ2-2	NA	TGTGCCAGCAGCCAAGGGGGGACAGGGGGCACCGGGGAGCTGTTTTTT	CASSQGGTGGTGELFF
NA	TRBV7-9	TRBJ2-7	few	TGTGCCAGCAGCTTCCGGGAGCCTTCAGGGGAGCAGTACTTC	CASSFREPSGEQYF
NA	TRBV14	TRBJ2-1	few	TGTGCCAGCAGCCAACTGCGGGGTGGGGAGGATGAGCAGTTCTTC	CASSQLRGGEDEQFF
NA	TRBV5-1	TRBJ1-3	NA	TGCGCCAGCAGCAAAACAGGGACTGGAAACACCATATATTTT	CASSKTGTGNTIYF
NA	TRBV7-3	TRBJ2-1	few	TGTGCCAGCAGCTTATGGCTTAACAATGAGCAGTTCTTC	CASSLWLNNEQFF
TRBD1	TRBV7-6	TRBJ1-2	NA	TGTGCCAGCAGCTCTACAGGGGCCCACTACACCTTC	CASSSTGAHYTF
TRBD2	TRBV7-2	TRBJ2-5	NA	TGTGCCAGCAGCTTATCGCGGGAGGTCGGGCCCCAGTACTTC	CASSLSREVGPQYF
NA	TRBV29-1	TRBJ2-1	NA	TGCAGCGTTATGACGGGAGTGGATGAGCAGTTCTTC	CSVMTGVDEQFF
TRBD1	TRBV5-4	TRBJ2-3	few	TGTGCCAGCAGCTTGGGTCGGCAGGGGGCTTACACAGATACGCAGTATTTT	CASSLGRQGAYTDTQYF
TRBD2	TRBV7-2	TRBJ2-3	few	TGTGCCAGCAGCTTAGGGGAGGGGAGGGATACGCAGTATTTT	CASSLGEGRDTQYF
NA	TRBV28	TRBJ2-7	few	TGTGCCAGCCACGGGTTCTCCTACGAGCAGTACTTC	CASHGFSYEQYF
NA	TRBV7-3	TRBJ2-7	NA	TGTGCCAGCAGCCTAGGGGGGGCGAGCTCCTACGAGCAGTACTTC	CASSLGGASSYEQYF
TRBD1	TRBV5-6	TRBJ2-7	NA	TGTGCCAGCAGGGAAAGGACAGGGGACAGCTACGAGCAGTACTTC	CASRERTGDSYEQYF
NA	TRBV7-2	TRBJ2-7	NA	TGTGCCAGCAGCTTAGAATTCGGAGATTTTCCCTACGAGCAGTACTTC	CASSLEFGDFPYEQYF
NA	TRBV6-5	TRBJ2-7	NA	TGTGCCAGCAGTAGTAGAAGCTCCTACGAGCAGTACTTC	CASSSRSSYEQYF
TRBD2	TRBV19	TRBJ2-7	NA	TGTGCCAGTAGTAGGTTAGCGGGAGCACGGAACGAGCAGTACTTC	CASSRLAGARNEQYF
NA	TRBV9	TRBJ1-3	NA	TGTGCCAGCAGCGTAGAGCAGGGCCCGGGCTCTGGAAACACCATATATTTT	CASSVEQGPGSGNTIYF
TRBD1	TRBV7-8	TRBJ2-7	NA	TGTGCCAGCAGCTTAGTGGAGACAGGGACAATCTACGAGCAGTACTTC	CASSLVETGTIYEQYF
TRBD1	TRBV5-5	TRBJ1-1	few	TGTGCCAGCAGCCCAAGACAGGGGGCTATTCTCACTGAAGCTTTCTTT	CASSPRQGAILTEAFF
NA	TRBV19	TRBJ2-6	NA	TGTGCCAGTAGTACGAACAGGGTTGGAACTGGGGCCAACGTCCTGACTTTC	CASSTNRVGTGANVLTF
TRBD1	TRBV7-9	TRBJ1-2	few	TGTGCCAGCAGCACACAGGGGGCGCTTGATGGCTACACCTTC	CASSTQGALDGYTF